This T cell receptor beta chain was found in a study of blood T cell repertoires in COVID-19. Study-level information: Spain, Italy and the United States supplied samples that represented acute and convalescent COVID-19.

The trim removed 8 bases at V and 9 bases at J, leaving 8 bases unmatched. Germline-derived CDR1 and CDR2 are SGHTA and FQGNSA. The CDR3 runs 14 residues. As originally analysed: It was from reference gene primer amplification that nucleated cell counts were estimated. Method: immunoSEQ multiplex PCR; TCRdb's copy keeps in-frame clones and lacks some. V, J and clone size are taken as reported in that table, and D and trimming were inferred from the DNA itself. The table records some 230,000 clones, roughly 83% of them present only once. The sequenced sample was peripheral blood. The chain couples TRBV7-2 to TRBJ2-1; 12 positions agree with TRBD2. This TCR derives from a woman between 45 and 60 years old with acute or convalescent COVID-19. The CDR3 nucleotides are TGTGCCAGCGAAGGACTAGCGGGATTCGGTGAGCAGTTCTTC. Protein: CASEGLAGFGEQFF.